This T cell receptor (beta chain) was sequenced in a study of CXCR3-negative and CXCR3-positive naive CD8 T cells. Preparation of TRB cDNA libraries relied on 5' RACE carrying UMI labels. TCRdb reanalyzed the 5' RACE reads and collapses them to one entry per CDR3 protein, without DNA. The sample's table shows 100,000 to 150,000 distinct CDR3 sequences. Germline V CDR1 and CDR2: MDHEN, SYDVKM. The length of the CDR3 is 12 residues. The TCR sequence derives from a human donor in good health. Some clones in this sample may be carry-over from other donors' samples. Sequencing used naive CXCR3- CD8+ T cells from blood. As to subset: CD45RO-CCR7+CD27+CD95- naive CD8+ T cells lacking CXCR3 (TNR3-). This chain connects TRBV28 to TRBJ2-2. This chain's CDR3 is CASNPDTGELFF.